This T cell receptor beta chain appears in the sequencing data of a study of CD8 T cells in Susac syndrome. The CDR3 is made up of 14 amino acids. Between the trimmed V and J ends, which lost 0 bases and 3 bases, there was a span of 9 bases. Germline loops: CDR1 LGHNA, CDR2 YSLEER. The RNA, about 0.5 to 1 ug, was put through reverse transcription using random hexamers. TCRdb reprocessed the immunoSEQ multiplex PCR reads with MiXCR, giving one entry per CDR3 protein. The sample has 55,000 to 80,000 distinct CDR3 sequences; roughly 93% are singletons. This clonotype was detected a few times. Sequenced material: CD4+ T cells from PBMCs. The chain links TRBV4-3 to TRBJ2-7; tentatively, D is TRBD1 or TRBD2 (5 bases each). This sequence originates from a human donor with Susac syndrome. CDR3 loop: CASSQDRGSYEQYF. As DNA, the CDR3 is TGCGCCAGCAGCCAAGACCGGGGCAGCTACGAGCAGTACTTC.